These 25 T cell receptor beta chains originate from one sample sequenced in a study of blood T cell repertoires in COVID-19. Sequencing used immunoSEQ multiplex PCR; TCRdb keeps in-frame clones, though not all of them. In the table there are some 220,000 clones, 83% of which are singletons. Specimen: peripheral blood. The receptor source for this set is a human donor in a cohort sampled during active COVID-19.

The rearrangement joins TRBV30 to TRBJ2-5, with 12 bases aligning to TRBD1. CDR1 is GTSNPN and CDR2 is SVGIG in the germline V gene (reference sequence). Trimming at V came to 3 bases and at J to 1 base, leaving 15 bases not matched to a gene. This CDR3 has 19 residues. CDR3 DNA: TGTGCCTGGAGGCGGGACAGGGGGCTTACTAGCGGTGGCCAAGAGACCCAGTACTTC. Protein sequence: CAWRRDRGLTSGGQETQYF. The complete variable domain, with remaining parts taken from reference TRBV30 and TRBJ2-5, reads SQTIHQWPATLVQPVGSPLSLECTVEGTSNPNLYWYRQAAGRGLQLLFYSVGIGQISSEVPQNLSASRPQDRQFILSSKKLLLSDSGFYLCAWRRDRGLTSGGQETQYFGPGTRLLVL.

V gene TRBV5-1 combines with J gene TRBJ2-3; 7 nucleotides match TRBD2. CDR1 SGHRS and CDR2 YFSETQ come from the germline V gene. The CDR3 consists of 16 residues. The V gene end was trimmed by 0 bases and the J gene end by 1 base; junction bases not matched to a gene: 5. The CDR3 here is CASSLGGLAGTDTQYF. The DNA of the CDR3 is TGCGCCAGCAGCTTGGGTGGGCTAGCGGGCACAGATACGCAGTATTTT.

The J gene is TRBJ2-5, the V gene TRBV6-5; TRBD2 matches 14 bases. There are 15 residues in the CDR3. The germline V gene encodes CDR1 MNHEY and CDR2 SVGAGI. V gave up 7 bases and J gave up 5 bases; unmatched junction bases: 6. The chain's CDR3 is CASTLGTSGSETQYF. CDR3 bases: TGTGCCAGCACCTTAGGGACTAGCGGGAGTGAGACCCAGTACTTC.

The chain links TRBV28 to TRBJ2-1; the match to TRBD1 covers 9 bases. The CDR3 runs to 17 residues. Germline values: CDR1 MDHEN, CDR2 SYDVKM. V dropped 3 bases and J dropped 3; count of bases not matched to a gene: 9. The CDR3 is CASSLPLGTGHYNEQFF. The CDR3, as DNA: TGTGCCAGCAGTTTGCCCTTGGGGACAGGGCACTACAATGAGCAGTTCTTC.

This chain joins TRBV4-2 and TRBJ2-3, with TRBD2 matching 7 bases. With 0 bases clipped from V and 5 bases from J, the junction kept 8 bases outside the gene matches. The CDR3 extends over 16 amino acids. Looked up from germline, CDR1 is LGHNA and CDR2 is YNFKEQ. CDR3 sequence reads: CASSQEGGRRGDTQYF. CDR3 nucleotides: TGTGCCAGCAGCCAAGAAGGCGGGAGAAGGGGAGATACGCAGTATTTT.

The CDR3 sequence: CASSAGTGIRTEAFF. The CDR3 DNA follows: TGTGCCAGCAGCGCCGGGACAGGGATAAGAACTGAAGCTTTCTTT. The rearrangement uses TRBV9 and TRBJ1-1, with 9 positions matching TRBD1. Germline-derived CDR1 and CDR2 are SGDLS and YYNGEE. This CDR3 is 15 amino acids long. Trimming cost V 3 bases and J 5 bases; bases outside gene matches: 8.

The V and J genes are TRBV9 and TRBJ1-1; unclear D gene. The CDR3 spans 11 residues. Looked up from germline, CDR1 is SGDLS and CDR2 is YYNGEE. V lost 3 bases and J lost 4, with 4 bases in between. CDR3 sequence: CASSAGTEAFF. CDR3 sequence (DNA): TGTGCCAGCAGCGCAGGCACTGAAGCTTTCTTT.

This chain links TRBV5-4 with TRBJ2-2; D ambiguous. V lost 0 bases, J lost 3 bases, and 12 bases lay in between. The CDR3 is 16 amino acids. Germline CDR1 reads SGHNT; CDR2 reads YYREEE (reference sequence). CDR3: CASSLEVARDTGELFF. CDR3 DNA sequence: TGTGCCAGCAGCTTGGAAGTGGCCCGGGACACCGGGGAGCTGTTTTTT.

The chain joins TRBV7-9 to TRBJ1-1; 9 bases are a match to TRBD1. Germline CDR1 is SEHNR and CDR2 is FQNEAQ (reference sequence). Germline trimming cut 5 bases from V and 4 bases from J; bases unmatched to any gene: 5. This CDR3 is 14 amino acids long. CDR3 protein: CASSPGTGPTEAFF. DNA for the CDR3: TGTGCCAGCAGCCCCGGGACAGGGCCCACTGAAGCTTTCTTT.

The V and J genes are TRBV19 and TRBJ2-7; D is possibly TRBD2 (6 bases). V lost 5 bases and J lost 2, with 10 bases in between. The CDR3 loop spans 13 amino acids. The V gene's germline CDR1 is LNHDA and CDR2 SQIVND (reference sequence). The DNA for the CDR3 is TGTGCCAGTAGTTTCTCGGGGGCCTACGAGCAGTACTTC. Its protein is CASSFSGAYEQYF.

CDR3 sequence reads: CASSFTPGGGETQYF. The DNA of the CDR3 is TGTGCCAGCAGCTTTACCCCAGGGGGCGGGGAGACCCAGTACTTC. The chain recombines TRBV11-3 with TRBJ2-5; 8 positions match TRBD1. V shed 3 bases and J 5 bases; nucleotides not matched to a gene: 8. Looked up from germline, CDR1 is SGHNT and CDR2 is YENEEA. The CDR3 runs to 15 residues.

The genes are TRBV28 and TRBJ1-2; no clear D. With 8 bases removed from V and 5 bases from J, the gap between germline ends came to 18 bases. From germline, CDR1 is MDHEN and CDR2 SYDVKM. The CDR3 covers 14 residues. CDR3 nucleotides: TGTGCCAGCTCACAGAGAGCGGTAATTTATGGCTACACCTTC. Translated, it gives CASSQRAVIYGYTF.

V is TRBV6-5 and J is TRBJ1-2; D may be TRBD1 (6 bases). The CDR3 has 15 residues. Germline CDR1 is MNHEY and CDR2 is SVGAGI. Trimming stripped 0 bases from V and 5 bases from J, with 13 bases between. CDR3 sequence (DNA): TGTGCCAGCAGTTACTCCGGGGGGCAGAGATATGGCTACACCTTC. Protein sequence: CASSYSGGQRYGYTF.

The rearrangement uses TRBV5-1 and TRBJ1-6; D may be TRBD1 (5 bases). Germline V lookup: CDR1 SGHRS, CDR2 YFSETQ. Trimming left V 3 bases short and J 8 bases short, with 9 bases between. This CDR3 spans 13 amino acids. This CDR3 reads CASSSSGYSPLHF. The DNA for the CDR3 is TGCGCCAGCAGCTCCTCAGGGTATTCACCCCTCCACTTT.

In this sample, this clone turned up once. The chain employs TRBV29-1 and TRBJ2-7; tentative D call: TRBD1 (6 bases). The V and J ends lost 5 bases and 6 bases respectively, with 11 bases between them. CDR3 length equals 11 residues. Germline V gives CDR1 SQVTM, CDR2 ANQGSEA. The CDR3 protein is CSVYRDREQYF. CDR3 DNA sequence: TGCAGCGTTTACAGGGACCGCGAGCAGTACTTC.

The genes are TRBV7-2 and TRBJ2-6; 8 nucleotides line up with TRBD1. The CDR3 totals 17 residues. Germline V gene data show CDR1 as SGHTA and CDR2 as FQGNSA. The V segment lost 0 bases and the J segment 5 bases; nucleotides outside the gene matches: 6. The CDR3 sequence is CASSLATGAVRANVLTF. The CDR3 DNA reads TGTGCCAGCAGCTTAGCGACAGGGGCTGTGAGGGCCAACGTCCTGACTTTC.

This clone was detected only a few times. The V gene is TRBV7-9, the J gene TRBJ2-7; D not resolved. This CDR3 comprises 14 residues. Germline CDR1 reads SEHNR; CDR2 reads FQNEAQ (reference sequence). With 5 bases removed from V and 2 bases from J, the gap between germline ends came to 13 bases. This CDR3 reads CASSPDTATYEQYF. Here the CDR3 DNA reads TGTGCCAGCAGCCCCGACACAGCCACCTACGAGCAGTACTTC.

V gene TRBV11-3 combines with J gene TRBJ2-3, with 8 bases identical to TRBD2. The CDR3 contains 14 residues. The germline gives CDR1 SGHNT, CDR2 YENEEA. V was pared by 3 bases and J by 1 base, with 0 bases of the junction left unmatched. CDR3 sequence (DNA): TGTGCCAGCAGCTTTAGCGGGGGCACAGATACGCAGTATTTT. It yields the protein CASSFSGGTDTQYF.

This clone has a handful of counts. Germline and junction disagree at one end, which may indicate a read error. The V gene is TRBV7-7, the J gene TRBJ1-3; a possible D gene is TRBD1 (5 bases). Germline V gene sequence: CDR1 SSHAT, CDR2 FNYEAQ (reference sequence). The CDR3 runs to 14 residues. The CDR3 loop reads CASSQAGPGNTIYF. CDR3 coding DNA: TGTGCTAGCAGCCAGGCAGGGCCCGGAAACACCATATATTTT.

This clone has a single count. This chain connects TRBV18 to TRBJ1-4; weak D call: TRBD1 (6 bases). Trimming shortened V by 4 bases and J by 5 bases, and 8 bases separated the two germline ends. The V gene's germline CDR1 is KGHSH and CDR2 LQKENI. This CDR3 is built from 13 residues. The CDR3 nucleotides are TGTGCCAGCTCACGCGACAGGAATGAAAAACTGTTTTTT. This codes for CASSRDRNEKLFF.

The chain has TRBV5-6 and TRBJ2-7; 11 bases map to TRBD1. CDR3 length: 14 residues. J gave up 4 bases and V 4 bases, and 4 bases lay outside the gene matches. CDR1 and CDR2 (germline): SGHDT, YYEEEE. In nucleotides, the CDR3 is TGTGCCAGCAGCCCCGGGACAGGGGGATACGAGCAGTACTTC. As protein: CASSPGTGGYEQYF.

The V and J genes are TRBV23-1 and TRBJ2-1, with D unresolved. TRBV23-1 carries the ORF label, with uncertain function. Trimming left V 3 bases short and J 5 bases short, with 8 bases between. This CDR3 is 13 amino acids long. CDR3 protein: CASSHNRDNEQFF. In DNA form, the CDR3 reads TGCGCCAGCAGTCACAACCGGGACAATGAGCAGTTCTTC.

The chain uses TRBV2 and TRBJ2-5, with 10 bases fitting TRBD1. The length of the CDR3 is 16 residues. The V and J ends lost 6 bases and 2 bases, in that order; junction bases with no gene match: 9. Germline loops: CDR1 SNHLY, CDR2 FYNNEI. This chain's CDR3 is CASSRDRGGPQETQYF. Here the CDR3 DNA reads TGTGCCAGCAGCAGGGACAGGGGAGGCCCACAAGAGACCCAGTACTTC.

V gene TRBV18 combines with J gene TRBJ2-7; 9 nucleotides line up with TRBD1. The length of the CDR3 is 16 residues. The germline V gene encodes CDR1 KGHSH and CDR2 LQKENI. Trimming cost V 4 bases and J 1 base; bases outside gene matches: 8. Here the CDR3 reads CASSRGRQGVSYEQYF. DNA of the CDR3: TGTGCCAGCTCACGTGGCCGACAGGGGGTGTCCTACGAGCAGTACTTC.

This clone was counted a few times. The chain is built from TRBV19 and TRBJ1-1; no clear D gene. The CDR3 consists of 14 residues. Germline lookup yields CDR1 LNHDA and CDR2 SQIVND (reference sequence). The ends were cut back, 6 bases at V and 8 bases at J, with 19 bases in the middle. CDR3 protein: CASSPRRELQEAFF. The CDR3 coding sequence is TGTGCCAGTAGCCCCCGGAGGGAATTACAAGAAGCTTTCTTT.